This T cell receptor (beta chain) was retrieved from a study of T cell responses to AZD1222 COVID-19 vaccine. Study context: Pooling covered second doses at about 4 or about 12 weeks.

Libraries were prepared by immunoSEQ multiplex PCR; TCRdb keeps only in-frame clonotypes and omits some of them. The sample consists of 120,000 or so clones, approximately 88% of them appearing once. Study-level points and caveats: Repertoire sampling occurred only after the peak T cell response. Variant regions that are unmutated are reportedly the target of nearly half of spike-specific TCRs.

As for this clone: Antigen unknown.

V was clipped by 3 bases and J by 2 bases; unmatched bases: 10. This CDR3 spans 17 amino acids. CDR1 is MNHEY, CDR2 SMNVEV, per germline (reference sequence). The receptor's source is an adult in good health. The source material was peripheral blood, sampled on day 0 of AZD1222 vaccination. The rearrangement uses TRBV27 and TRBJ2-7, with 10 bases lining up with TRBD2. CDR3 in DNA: TGTGCCAGCAGTTTTGCGTCTAGCGGGAGCCACACCTACGAGCAGTACTTC. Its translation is CASSFASSGSHTYEQYF.